A selection of T cell receptor beta chains follows, all from one sample in a study of CD8+CD57+ T cells in acquired aplastic anemia. TCRdb itself ran the reads through MiXCR, one entry per CDR3 protein. The sample has 150,000 to 200,000 distinct CDR3 sequences; less than 60% are singletons. Material for sequencing was sorted CD4+, CD8+, or CD8+CD57+ T cells (not recorded which) from PBMCs. Source of these receptors: a human donor with aplastic anemia. CDR3s include the opening cysteine and the closing phenylalanine or tryptophan. A D gene is named only where the DNA matches it firmly. Clone sizes are given selectively: once, few, many, or a class where the clone is expanded.

D	J	size	V	DNA	CDR3
TRBD2	TRBJ2-5	few	TRBV25-1	TGTGCCAGCAGTGACTCGGGGCTAGCGGGACCTCGAGAGACCCAGTACTTC	CASSDSGLAGPRETQYF
TRBD2	TRBJ2-5	once	TRBV25-1	TGTGCCAGCAGTGGACCCACTAGCGGGGAGCCAAGGACCCAGTACTTC	CASSGPTSGEPRTQYF
TRBD1	TRBJ1-1	many	TRBV19	TGTGCCAGTAACCCCTCTTTGGGACAGGGTCGAGATAAAGCTTTCTTT	CASNPSLGQGRDKAFF
NA	TRBJ1-1	NA	TRBV7-7	TGTGCCAGCAGCTTTCGGCAGGGAAGGCTGCGGGAGGTCAAAAAAGCTTTCTTT	CASSFRQGRLREVKKAFF
NA	TRBJ2-5	NA	TRBV10-3	TGTGCCATCAGTGAGAGGTCGACAGGGAGGTGGAAGGAGACCGAGTACTTC	CAISERSTGRWKETEYF
TRBD2	TRBJ2-3	few	TRBV2	TGTGCCAGCAGTGGACTAGCGGGAGGGGCAGATACGCAGTATTTT	CASSGLAGGADTQYF
NA	TRBJ2-1	NA	TRBV2	TGTGCCAGCGGGAGAAGGTACAATGAGCAGTTCTTC	CASGRRYNEQFF
NA	TRBJ2-7	NA	TRBV7-9	TGTGCCAGCAGCTCCACTCACGAGCAGTACTTC	CASSSTHEQYF
NA	TRBJ1-3	NA	TRBV5-1	TGCGCCAGCAGCTTGGCCCCCCACACAGGGTCGTCTGGAAACACCATGTATTTT	CASSLAPHTGSSGNTMYF
NA	TRBJ1-4	many	TRBV19	TGTGCCAGTAGTAATCGACAGGTCCTTAATGAAAAACTGTTTTTT	CASSNRQVLNEKLFF